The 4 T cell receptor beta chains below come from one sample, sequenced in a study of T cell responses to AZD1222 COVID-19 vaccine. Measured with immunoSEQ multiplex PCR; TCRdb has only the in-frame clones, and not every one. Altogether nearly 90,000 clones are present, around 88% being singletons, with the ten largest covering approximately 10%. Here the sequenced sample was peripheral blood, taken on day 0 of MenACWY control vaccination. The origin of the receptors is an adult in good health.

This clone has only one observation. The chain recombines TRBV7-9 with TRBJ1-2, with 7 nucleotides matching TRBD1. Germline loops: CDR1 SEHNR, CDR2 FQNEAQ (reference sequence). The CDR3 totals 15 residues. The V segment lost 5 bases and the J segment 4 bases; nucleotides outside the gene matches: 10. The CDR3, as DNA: TGTGCCAGCAGCGCGGACTGGGGACAGCTCTATGGCTACACCTTC. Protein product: CASSADWGQLYGYTF.

The CDR3 nucleotides are TGTGCCAGCAGCTTGGAGCGGGGGCCTTACGAGCAGTACTTC. Protein product: CASSLERGPYEQYF. V usage is TRBV11-2 and J usage is TRBJ2-7; 8 bases fit TRBD2. The CDR3 is made up of 14 amino acids. V shed 3 bases and J 4 bases; nucleotides not matched to a gene: 5. Germline loops: CDR1 SGHAT, CDR2 FQNNGV.

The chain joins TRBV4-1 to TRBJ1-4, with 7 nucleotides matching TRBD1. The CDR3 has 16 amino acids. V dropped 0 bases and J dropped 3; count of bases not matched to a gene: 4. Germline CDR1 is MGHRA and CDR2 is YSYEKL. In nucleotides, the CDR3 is TGCGCCAGCAGCCAAGAATCAGGGGGGTCTAATGAAAAACTGTTTTTT. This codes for CASSQESGGSNEKLFF.

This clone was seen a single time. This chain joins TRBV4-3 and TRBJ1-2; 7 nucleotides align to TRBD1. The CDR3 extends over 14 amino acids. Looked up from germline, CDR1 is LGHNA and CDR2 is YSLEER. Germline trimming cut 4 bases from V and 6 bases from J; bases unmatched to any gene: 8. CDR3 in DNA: TGCGCCAGCAGCCCACGGACAGGTTTTGATGGCTACACCTTC. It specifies CASSPRTGFDGYTF.